The 21 T cell receptor beta chains presented below share a single source sample, sequenced in a study of Ad26.COV2.S vaccination and SARS-CoV-2 variants. Treatment denoted: 19 received Ad26.COV2.S at low or high dose, single or two shots; about five received placebo; per-sample allocation not given. It was on day 63 after the first vaccine or placebo injection that samples were taken. TCRdb's table, derived via immunoSEQ multiplex PCR, lists solely in-frame clones and lacks some. The sample holds 300,000 to 350,000 clones, about 90% seen once. Sequences were derived from peripheral blood, sampled in a trial of Ad26.COV2.S vaccine versus placebo. These receptor sequences come from a person between 18 and 65 years old who received the Ad26.COV2.S COVID-19 vaccine or a placebo.

This clone was recorded only once. J is TRBJ2-2 and V is TRBV7-2, with a possible D match to TRBD2 (6 bases). Germline CDR1 and CDR2: SGHTA and FQGNSA. V gave up 5 bases and J gave up 5 bases, with 18 bases separating them. CDR3 length: 16 amino acids. Written as DNA, the CDR3 is TGTGCCAGCAGCCTAGGGCAGGCCCTAGCGACCGGGGAGCTGTTTTTT. Amino acid sequence: CASSLGQALATGELFF.

The chain joins TRBV18 to TRBJ1-2; D not certain. The length of the CDR3 is 15 residues. Trimming took 2 bases from V and 3 from J, leaving 13 bases between them. Germline values: CDR1 KGHSH, CDR2 LQKENI. As DNA, the CDR3 is TGTGCCAGCTCACCAAATGGCCCCGGGGACTATGGCTACACCTTC. Its translation is CASSPNGPGDYGYTF.

This clone was counted between two and nine times. In nucleotides, the CDR3 is TGTGCCACCAGCATCGCCGGGACAGGGTGGGCCGGGGAGCTGTTTTTT. It encodes CATSIAGTGWAGELFF. This rearrangement joins TRBV15 to TRBJ2-2; TRBD1 matches at 9 bases. The CDR3 totals 16 residues. J was trimmed by 6 bases and V by 4 bases; bases with no gene match: 9. CDR1 and CDR2 from the germline V gene are LNHNV and YYDKDF (reference sequence).

The sample holds one count of this clone. This chain joins TRBV28 and TRBJ1-3, with D uncertain. The CDR3 sequence is 17 residues long. V was clipped by 5 bases and J by 0 bases, with 17 bases between them. CDR1 is MDHEN, CDR2 SYDVKM, per germline. CDR3 loop: CASSHTSQTLSGNTIYF. CDR3 DNA sequence: TGTGCCAGCAGTCACACCTCCCAGACCCTCTCTGGAAACACCATATATTTT.

This clone was detected once. V and J are TRBV7-3 and TRBJ1-6, with D hard to call. This CDR3 spans 12 amino acids. V was clipped by 1 base and J by 5 bases, with 0 bases between them. Per germline, CDR1 SGHTA and CDR2 FQGTGA. CDR3: CASSLNNSPLHF. The CDR3 DNA reads as TGTGCCAGCAGCTTAAATAATTCACCCCTCCACTTT.

In its sample, this clone was seen once. V and J are TRBV12-3 or TRBV12-4 and TRBJ1-1; D unclear. The CDR3 runs 12 residues. V was shortened by 3 bases and J by 6 bases, with 8 bases between the two germline ends. The CDR3: CASSFGGSEAFF. The CDR3, as DNA: TGTGCCAGCAGTTTCGGCGGATCTGAAGCTTTCTTT.

The gene calls are TRBV29-1 and TRBJ2-1, with 9 bases that match TRBD2. CDR3 length: 15 residues. Germline V lookup: CDR1 SQVTM, CDR2 ANQGSEA. Unmatched junction bases numbered 7, after V lost 4 bases and J lost 3 bases. Written as DNA, the CDR3 is TGCAGCGTTGGATCGCGGGAGGGACGCTACAATGAGCAGTTCTTC. This sequence encodes CSVGSREGRYNEQFF.

V is TRBV5-1 and J is TRBJ2-3, with a possible D match to TRBD2 (6 bases). Germline CDR1 SGHRS, CDR2 YFSETQ. V shed 1 base and J shed 6 bases, with 15 bases lying between them. The length of the CDR3 is 15 residues. CDR3 residues: CASSLTGVTGDTQYF. CDR3 DNA sequence: TGCGCCAGCAGCTTGACGGGAGTCACTGGGGATACGCAGTATTTT.

The chain joins TRBV28 to TRBJ1-1, with D possibly being TRBD1 (5 bases). CDR3 size: 13 residues. V dropped 4 bases and J dropped 4 bases, with 10 bases sitting between them. Looked up from germline, CDR1 is MDHEN and CDR2 is SYDVKM. CDR3 nucleotides: TGTGCCAGCAGTTGGGCCGGGGGCACTGAAGCTTTCTTT. It encodes CASSWAGGTEAFF.

The CDR3 DNA sequence: TGTGCTAGTGGCCCTTTAAACACCGGGGAGCTGTTTTTT. It specifies CASGPLNTGELFF. This rearrangement joins TRBV12-5 to TRBJ2-2, with no clear D. CDR1 and CDR2 from the germline V gene are LGHNT and FRNRAP. The CDR3 is 13 amino acids. V lost 6 bases and J lost 2, with 7 bases in between.

The J gene is TRBJ2-5, the V gene TRBV12-5; weak D call: TRBD2 (5 bases). The CDR3 contains 14 residues. With 6 bases removed from V and 9 bases from J, the gap between germline ends came to 20 bases. The germline V gene has CDR1 LGHNT and CDR2 FRNRAP. This chain's CDR3 is CASGPSPLNGAQYF. For the CDR3, the DNA is TGTGCTAGTGGCCCATCCCCCTTGAACGGGGCCCAGTACTTC. Based on the CDR3 plus reference TRBV12-5 and TRBJ2-5, the full variable domain is DARVTQTPRHKVTEMGQEVTMRCQPILGHNTVFWYRQTMMQGLELLAYFRNRAPLDDSGMPKDRFSAEMPDATLATLKIQPSEPRDSAVYFCASGPSPLNGAQYFGPGTRLLVL.

The chain uses TRBV28 and TRBJ1-5; perhaps TRBD1 as D (5 bases). CDR1 is MDHEN, CDR2 SYDVKM, per germline. The CDR3 extends over 14 amino acids. Trimming removed 6 bases at V and 6 bases at J, with 15 bases between. For the CDR3, the DNA is TGTGCCAGCAGAGACCCCCAGGGAGGTCAGCCCCAGCATTTT. Translating gives CASRDPQGGQPQHF.

This clone appeared a single time. The chain has TRBV3-1 (or the pseudogene TRBV3-2) and TRBJ2-1; D is ambiguous. The germline V gene encodes CDR1 LGHDT and CDR2 YNNKEL (reference sequence). V lost 1 base to trimming and J lost 5 bases, with 3 bases between them. The CDR3 is made up of 12 amino acids. The CDR3 DNA reads TGTGCCAGCAGCCAAGGCCACAATGAGCAGTTCTTC. It is translated as CASSQGHNEQFF.

There are many counts of this clone. This chain uses TRBV2 with TRBJ2-7; maybe TRBD2 (6 bases). V gave up 4 bases and J gave up 10 bases, with 11 bases separating them. The CDR3 has 11 residues. Per the germline V gene, CDR1 is SNHLY and CDR2 is FYNNEI. The CDR3 loop is CASSGGLLQYV. CDR3 in DNA: TGTGCCAGCAGTGGGGGACTTCTACAGTACGTC.

The V call is TRBV4-3, the J call TRBJ2-7; D is possibly TRBD2 (5 bases). Germline V CDR1 and CDR2: LGHNA, YSLEER. Trimming took off 0 bases at V and 1 base at J, with 10 bases between the two ends. CDR3 length equals 15 residues. The CDR3 here is CASSQDWGESYEQYF. As DNA, the CDR3 is TGCGCCAGCAGCCAAGACTGGGGAGAGTCCTACGAGCAGTACTTC.

This clone showed up just a few times. The V call is TRBV27, the J call TRBJ1-4; no clear D gene. Trimming stripped 0 bases from V and 4 bases from J, with 9 bases between. Germline lookup yields CDR1 MNHEY and CDR2 SMNVEV (reference sequence). CDR3 length: 15 residues. The CDR3 DNA sequence: TGTGCCAGCAGTTTATCGGTAGGGTATAATGAAAAACTGTTTTTT. As protein: CASSLSVGYNEKLFF.

The chain joins TRBV19 to TRBJ1-5; D is possibly TRBD1 (5 bases). CDR1 and CDR2 (germline): LNHDA, SQIVND (reference sequence). V lost 6 bases to trimming and J lost 5 bases, with 26 bases between them. The CDR3 contains 18 residues. The CDR3 region has the DNA TGTGCCAGTAGGCCCCTGGAGTACAATTCAGAGGGGTATCAGCCCCAGCATTTT. Its translation: CASRPLEYNSEGYQPQHF.

In DNA form, the CDR3 reads TGTGCTAGTGGTGCCGCTCGATTCAATGAGCAGTTCTTC. Its protein is CASGAARFNEQFF. The rearrangement uses TRBV12-5 and TRBJ2-1; D remains ambiguous. The germline V and J ends were trimmed by 5 bases and 6 bases, with 11 bases remaining between them. Germline lookup yields CDR1 LGHNT and CDR2 FRNRAP. CDR3 length equals 13 residues.

The CDR3 reads CASTNNRGPLGYTEAFF. CDR3 sequence (DNA): TGTGCCAGTACTAATAACAGGGGCCCCTTGGGTTACACTGAAGCTTTCTTT. This chain connects TRBV27 to TRBJ1-1, with 7 nucleotides matching TRBD1. This CDR3 contains 17 residues. In germline, CDR1 is MNHEY, CDR2 SMNVEV (reference sequence). J lost 3 bases, V lost 9 bases, and 19 bases had no gene match.

The CDR3 nucleotides read TGTGCCAGCAGCTTGGTTTCGGGGGGGACGAACACTGAAGCTTTCTTT. Translation: CASSLVSGGTNTEAFF. The rearrangement uses TRBV7-2 and TRBJ1-1; maybe TRBD1 (5 bases). Germline CDR1 SGHTA, CDR2 FQGNSA. The CDR3 is made up of 16 amino acids. V was trimmed by 3 bases and J by 1 base, leaving 15 bases between them.

V is TRBV6-5 and J is TRBJ1-1; D is unclear. With 7 bases removed from V and 12 bases from J, the gap between germline ends came to 18 bases. There are 12 residues in the CDR3. Germline loops: CDR1 MNHEY, CDR2 SVGAGI. The CDR3 DNA sequence: TGTGCCAGCACCCCGAGTGGGGTGTTGCCTTTCTTT. This codes for CASTPSGVLPFF.